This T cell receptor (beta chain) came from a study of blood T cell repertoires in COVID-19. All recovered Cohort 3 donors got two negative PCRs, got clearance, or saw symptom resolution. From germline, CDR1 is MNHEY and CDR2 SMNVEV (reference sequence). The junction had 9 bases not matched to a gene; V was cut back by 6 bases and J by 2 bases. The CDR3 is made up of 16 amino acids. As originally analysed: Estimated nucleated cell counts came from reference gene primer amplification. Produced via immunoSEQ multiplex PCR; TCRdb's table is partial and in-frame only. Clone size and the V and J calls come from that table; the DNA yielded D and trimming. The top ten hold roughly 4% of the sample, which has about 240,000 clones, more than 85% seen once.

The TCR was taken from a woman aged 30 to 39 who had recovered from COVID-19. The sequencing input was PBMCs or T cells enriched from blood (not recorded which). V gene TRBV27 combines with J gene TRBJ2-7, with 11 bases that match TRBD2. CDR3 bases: TGTGCCAGCAGATTGATGAGACTAGCGGGGACCTACGAGCAGTACTTC. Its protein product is CASRLMRLAGTYEQYF.